A selection of T cell receptor beta chains follows, all from one sample in a study of T cell responses to AZD1222 COVID-19 vaccine. Assay: immunoSEQ multiplex PCR; the TCRdb copy retains only in-frame clones and omits some. The sample consists of 90,000 to 130,000 clones, around nine tenths of them appearing once. The input for sequencing was peripheral blood, taken on day 0 of MenACWY control vaccination. The receptors come from an adult in good health. Each CDR3 is given with its conserved first and last residue. The D gene is left open where the match is weak. Only part of the rows carry a size: once, few, many, or a class if the clone is expanded.

TGTGCCTGGAGTTTCCCGTTTAGCAATCAGCCCCAGCATTTT,CAWSFPFSNQPQHF,NA,TRBV30,TRBJ1-5,NA
TGTGCCACCTTAGGACAGGTGAATCAGCCCCAGCATTTT,CATLGQVNQPQHF,TRBD1,TRBV10-3,TRBJ1-5,NA
TGTGCCAGCAGTGCTGGACAGGGAGGGGGTGTTGGCAAAAACATTCAGTACTTC,CASSAGQGGGVGKNIQYF,NA,TRBV6-1,TRBJ2-4,NA
TGTGCCAGCAGCTTAGACTGGGCGGCCCAGTACTTC,CASSLDWAAQYF,NA,TRBV11-2,TRBJ2-5,NA
TGTGCCAGCAGCCTGACGCAGGACCTATCCTACGAGCAGTACTTC,CASSLTQDLSYEQYF,NA,TRBV6-6,TRBJ2-7,NA
TGTGCCTGGAATCCAGGTCCCCCGGGCGAGCAGTACTTC,CAWNPGPPGEQYF,NA,TRBV30,TRBJ2-7,NA
TGTGCCAGCAGCCCATCGACAGGGAACCCCTATGGCTACACCTTC,CASSPSTGNPYGYTF,TRBD1,TRBV5-4,TRBJ1-2,NA
TGTGCCAGCAGCACGGGGTCGGGGCGGCAGTACTTC,CASSTGSGRQYF,NA,TRBV28,TRBJ2-7,NA
TGTGCCAGCAGCCCGACAGGAGTCAATGGCTACACCTTC,CASSPTGVNGYTF,NA,TRBV7-3,TRBJ1-2,once
TGCGCCAGCAGCTTGGAGGCAGATAACTATGGCTACACCTTC,CASSLEADNYGYTF,NA,TRBV5-1,TRBJ1-2,once
TGTGCCAGCAGTGAACTTGTGACAGGGGCTAATGAAAAACTGTTTTTT,CASSELVTGANEKLFF,TRBD1,TRBV2,TRBJ1-4,NA
TGTGCCAGCAGCTTATATGGACAGGGGCTCACCGGGGAGCTGTTTTTT,CASSLYGQGLTGELFF,TRBD1,TRBV7-3,TRBJ2-2,NA
TGTGCCAGCAGCCCCTTCCGCTCCTCCGAGGAGCAGTACTTC,CASSPFRSSEEQYF,NA,TRBV11-2,TRBJ2-7,NA
TGTGCCAGCAGTACTGGACAGGGGGCGCCCTACGAGCAGTACTTC,CASSTGQGAPYEQYF,TRBD1,TRBV5-4,TRBJ2-7,once
TGTGCCAGCAGCGTAGGGGGGACACCGAACACTGAAGCTTTCTTT,CASSVGGTPNTEAFF,NA,TRBV9,TRBJ1-1,NA
TGTGCCAGCAGCTCTACCCGGGACAGGGGGCGCGAGCAGTACTTC,CASSSTRDRGREQYF,TRBD1,TRBV13,TRBJ2-7,NA
TGTGCCAGCGGTACGGTGGGCGGGGGATCCACCGGGGAGCTGTTTTTT,CASGTVGGGSTGELFF,TRBD2,TRBV2,TRBJ2-2,NA
TGTGCCAGCAGCTTAGGAACGGCGGAGATGACACCCCTCCACTTT,CASSLGTAEMTPLHF,NA,TRBV7-2,TRBJ1-6,once
TGTGCCAGCAGTCACAGGACCCTCTACAATGAGCAGTTCTTC,CASSHRTLYNEQFF,NA,TRBV28,TRBJ2-1,few
TGTGCCAGCAGCTTCGGAACGGACTATGGCTACACCTTC,CASSFGTDYGYTF,NA,TRBV7-9,TRBJ1-2,NA
TGTGCCAGCAGTTGGAGGGTCGATGGCTACACCTTC,CASSWRVDGYTF,NA,TRBV6-2/TRBV6-3,TRBJ1-2,NA
TGCAGCGTTGAAGATCCTAGGGGCGGCTACAATGAGCAGTTCTTC,CSVEDPRGGYNEQFF,NA,TRBV29-1,TRBJ2-1,NA
TGTGCCAGCAGCTTCTTGTCCGGGGGGACTTACGAGCAGTACTTC,CASSFLSGGTYEQYF,TRBD2,TRBV5-6,TRBJ2-7,medium-sized
TGTGCCAGGTGCCCCGCAACTAATGAAAAACTGTTTTTT,CARCPATNEKLFF,NA,TRBV5-5,TRBJ1-4,NA
TGTGCCAGCAGCCCCTGGCTGGGGCCCAGAGTCACTGAAGCTTTCTTT,CASSPWLGPRVTEAFF,NA,TRBV5-6,TRBJ1-1,NA
TGCGCCAGCAGCTCGCGACCGGGACTAGCGGCAGATACGCAGTATTTT,CASSSRPGLAADTQYF,TRBD2,TRBV5-1,TRBJ2-3,NA
TGTGCCAGCAGTTACTCTACCCGGGAGCAGTTCTTC,CASSYSTREQFF,NA,TRBV6-2/TRBV6-3,TRBJ2-1,NA
TGCGCCAGCAGCTCAGGGCCAGACCTGAACACTGAAGCTTTCTTT,CASSSGPDLNTEAFF,NA,TRBV5-1,TRBJ1-1,NA
TGTGCCAGCAGCCCATACCGGTCGGGGCGAGAGACCCAGTACTTC,CASSPYRSGRETQYF,NA,TRBV9,TRBJ2-5,NA
TGCGCCAGCAGCCAAGAGCCCCAGGGCACTGAAGCTTTCTTT,CASSQEPQGTEAFF,NA,TRBV4-1,TRBJ1-1,NA
TGTGCCATCAGTGGGGGACCGGGACTCCCTGGAAGCACTGGTACGCAGTATTTT,CAISGGPGLPGSTGTQYF,NA,TRBV10-3,TRBJ2-3,NA
TGTGCCAGCAGTTCCGGACAGGGGAGGATAGCTTTCTTT,CASSSGQGRIAFF,TRBD1,TRBV28,TRBJ1-1,NA
TGTGCCAGCAGTCCCCCGGGACTAGGGTTCACAGATACGCAGTATTTT,CASSPPGLGFTDTQYF,TRBD2,TRBV27,TRBJ2-3,few
TGTGCCAGCAGCCAAGGGACAGGGTCCTACGAGCAGTACTTC,CASSQGTGSYEQYF,TRBD1,TRBV3-1/TRBV3-2,TRBJ2-7,NA
TGTGCCAGCAGTGATGGGACAGACCTCTCCTACGAGCAGTACTTC,CASSDGTDLSYEQYF,TRBD1,TRBV6-1,TRBJ2-7,NA
TGTGCCAGCCGTTCCCCCCGCACAGATACGCAGTATTTT,CASRSPRTDTQYF,NA,TRBV28,TRBJ2-3,NA